These 31 T cell receptor beta chains share one sample of origin, sequenced in a study of blood T cell repertoires in COVID-19. Using immunoSEQ multiplex PCR, the repertoire was profiled, and TCRdb retains in-frame clones only, with some absent. The sample lists hundreds of thousands of clones; 86% were seen once. Specimen: peripheral blood. The source of these receptors is a woman in her thirties with active or convalescent COVID-19.

CDR3 bases: TGTGCCAGCAGCCTCGGACAGGGGAGACTGGACACTGAAGCTTTCTTT. It encodes CASSLGQGRLDTEAFF. V gene TRBV3-1 (or the pseudogene TRBV3-2) combines with J gene TRBJ1-1; 9 nucleotides align to TRBD1. Germline V gene lookup returns CDR1 LGHDT and CDR2 YNNKEL (reference sequence). This CDR3 is built from 16 residues. Unmatched junction bases numbered 9, after V lost 4 bases and J lost 3 bases.

Only a few counts were recorded for this clone. The chain couples TRBV5-1 to TRBJ1-2; D is undetermined. The length of the CDR3 is 14 residues. Per the germline V gene, CDR1 is SGHRS and CDR2 is YFSETQ. Trimming cost V 1 base and J 2 bases, with 9 bases left between them. CDR3 nucleotide sequence: TGCGCCAGCAGCTTGTGGGAGAGGAACTATGGCTACACCTTC. Residues: CASSLWERNYGYTF.

The chain has TRBV29-1 and TRBJ2-3, with a possible D match to TRBD1 (6 bases). Trimming took off 5 bases at V and 4 bases at J, with 16 bases between the two ends. Germline V lookup: CDR1 SQVTM, CDR2 ANQGSEA. The CDR3 is made up of 14 amino acids. CDR3 in amino acids: CSVTGLEPSDTQYF. As DNA, the CDR3 is TGCAGCGTTACAGGGTTAGAGCCTTCAGATACGCAGTATTTT.

The chain combines TRBV29-1 with TRBJ1-4; 8 nucleotides line up with TRBD1. Trimming at V came to 4 bases and at J to 8 bases, leaving 6 bases not matched to a gene. The CDR3 length is 13 residues. CDR1 SQVTM and CDR2 ANQGSEA come from the germline V gene. The CDR3 bases are TGCAGCGTTGGACCCGGGACAGGAGAAAAACTGTTTTTT. Translated: CSVGPGTGEKLFF.

This clone turned up a few times. This chain links TRBV5-1 with TRBJ1-1, with 7 bases matching TRBD1. The V gene's germline CDR1 is SGHRS and CDR2 YFSETQ. CDR3 length equals 15 residues. With 4 bases clipped from V and 1 base from J, the junction kept 7 bases outside the gene matches. The CDR3 protein is CASSQNPGGNTEAFF. The CDR3 DNA reads as TGCGCCAGCAGCCAAAACCCAGGGGGGAACACTGAAGCTTTCTTT. The variable domain in full, completed from reference TRBV5-1 and TRBJ1-1, reads KAGVTQTPRYLIKTRGQQVTLSCSPISGHRSVSWYQQTPGQGLQFLFEYFSETQRNKGNFPGRFSGRQFSNSRSEMNVSTLELGDSALYLCASSQNPGGNTEAFFGQGTRLTVV.

This rearrangement joins TRBV2 to TRBJ1-1, with D perhaps matching TRBD1 (5 bases). Germline-derived CDR1 and CDR2 are SNHLY and FYNNEI. Deletions cut 5 bases from V and 5 bases from J, with 15 bases between. This CDR3 is built from 14 residues. CDR3 nucleotides: TGTGCCAGCAGTTTCGCGACCGGGGGGACTGAAGCTTTCTTT. Amino acids: CASSFATGGTEAFF.

The rearrangement joins TRBV6-2 or TRBV6-3 to TRBJ2-3; 8 bases are shared with TRBD1. J gave up 1 base and V 5 bases, and 5 bases lay outside the gene matches. The CDR3 sequence is 15 residues long. The germline V gene has CDR1 MNHEY and CDR2 SVGEGT. The CDR3 loop is CASSPWTGRTDTQYF. Here the CDR3 DNA reads TGTGCCAGCAGTCCGTGGACAGGGCGCACAGATACGCAGTATTTT.

The chain uses TRBV7-6 and TRBJ1-2; D remains unclear. Germline assignment: CDR1 SGHVS and CDR2 FNYEAQ. This CDR3 region has 13 residues. The V end was cut by 1 base, the J end by 4 bases, with 7 bases between. The CDR3 DNA reads as TGTGCCAGCAGCTTAGATACCGGCTATGGCTACACCTTC. This gives the protein CASSLDTGYGYTF.

V and J are TRBV6-5 and TRBJ1-1; 10 bases match TRBD1. This CDR3 is 15 amino acids long. Germline CDR1 reads MNHEY; CDR2 reads SVGAGI. Unmatched junction bases numbered 5, after V lost 2 bases and J lost 5 bases. Here the CDR3 DNA reads TGTGCCAGCAGTTACGGGACAGGGGCTCGAACTGAAGCTTTCTTT. It translates to CASSYGTGARTEAFF.

V and J are TRBV6-5 and TRBJ2-1; the match to TRBD2 covers 7 bases. The length of the CDR3 is 14 residues. Germline V gene lookup returns CDR1 MNHEY and CDR2 SVGAGI. The ends lost 6 bases at V and 0 bases at J; junction bases unmatched: 2. For the CDR3, the DNA is TGTGCCAGCAGCTTAGCGGGCTCCTACAATGAGCAGTTCTTC. This translates into CASSLAGSYNEQFF.

This sequence joins TRBV9 and TRBJ1-6; perhaps TRBD1 as D (5 bases). The CDR3 spans 14 residues. Germline V gene data show CDR1 as SGDLS and CDR2 as YYNGEE. Trimming shortened V by 0 bases and J by 5 bases, and 6 bases separated the two germline ends. The CDR3 DNA follows: TGTGCCAGCAGCGTAGACAGGAATAATTCACCCCTCCACTTT. Residues: CASSVDRNNSPLHF.

The chain has TRBV10-1 and TRBJ2-2; 10 bases line up with TRBD2. The trim removed 2 bases at V and 0 bases at J, leaving 6 bases unmatched. The CDR3 length is 18 residues. Germline CDR1 WNHNN, CDR2 SYGVQD (reference sequence). This chain's CDR3 is CASSESLAGVTNTGELFF. CDR3 sequence (DNA): TGCGCCAGCAGTGAGAGTCTAGCGGGAGTTACGAACACCGGGGAGCTGTTTTTT.

This clone occurred once. The V gene is TRBV9, the J gene TRBJ2-7, with D possibly TRBD2 on 5 matching bases. V was cut by 0 bases and J by 7 bases, with 11 bases left in between. CDR1 is SGDLS and CDR2 is YYNGEE in the germline V gene. CDR3 size: 13 residues. CDR3 sequence reads: CASSVDGVGEQYF. CDR3 DNA sequence: TGTGCCAGCAGCGTAGACGGGGTGGGGGAGCAGTACTTC.

The chain uses TRBV4-1 and TRBJ1-2, with a possible D match to TRBD1 (6 bases). Trimming stripped 3 bases from V and 5 bases from J, with 13 bases between. This CDR3 has 14 amino acids. The germline V gene has CDR1 MGHRA and CDR2 YSYEKL. The DNA of the CDR3 is TGCGCCAGCAGCCAGGGTTTTACAGGGTATGGCTACACCTTC. Its protein product is CASSQGFTGYGYTF.

V is TRBV5-1 and J is TRBJ1-5; TRBD1 aligns across 7 bases. J was trimmed by 6 bases and V by 2 bases; bases with no gene match: 8. The CDR3 covers 15 residues. CDR1 and CDR2 from the germline V gene are SGHRS and YFSETQ. The CDR3 sequence: CASSFKGGEGQPQHF. CDR3 coding DNA: TGCGCCAGCAGCTTTAAAGGGGGCGAGGGTCAGCCCCAGCATTTT. Drawing the rest from reference TRBV5-1 and TRBJ1-5, the complete variable domain is KAGVTQTPRYLIKTRGQQVTLSCSPISGHRSVSWYQQTPGQGLQFLFEYFSETQRNKGNFPGRFSGRQFSNSRSEMNVSTLELGDSALYLCASSFKGGEGQPQHFGDGTRLSIL.

The table lists this clone with a few counts. This chain connects TRBV4-2 to TRBJ2-5; maybe TRBD1 (5 bases). The V gene lost 1 base and the J gene lost 4 bases, with 10 bases spanning the gap. Germline V gene data show CDR1 as LGHNA and CDR2 as YNFKEQ. The CDR3 sequence is 14 residues long. DNA for the CDR3: TGTGCCAGCAGCCAAGTGGCAGGGCGAGAGACCCAGTACTTC. Protein product: CASSQVAGRETQYF.

This chain uses TRBV29-1 with TRBJ1-1; TRBD1 is a possible D gene (5 bases). Germline assignment: CDR1 SQVTM and CDR2 ANQGSEA. The CDR3 consists of 12 residues. Trimming pared 7 bases from V and 2 bases from J, leaving 11 bases between. CDR3 loop: CSGGQVNTEAFF. The DNA for the CDR3 is TGCAGCGGTGGACAAGTAAACACTGAAGCTTTCTTT. The whole variable domain, remainder taken from reference TRBV29-1 and TRBJ1-1, is SAVISQKPSRDICQRGTSLTIQCQVDSQVTMMFWYRQQPGQSLTLIATANQGSEATYESGFVIDKFPISRPNLTFSTLTVSNMSPEDSSIYLCSGGQVNTEAFFGQGTRLTVV.

The genes are TRBV20-1 and TRBJ2-7; TRBD1 matches 8 bases. CDR1 DFQATT and CDR2 SNEGSKA come from the germline V gene (reference sequence). The CDR3 consists of 15 residues. The V segment lost 3 bases and the J segment 4 bases; nucleotides outside the gene matches: 11. The DNA for the CDR3 is TGCAGTGCTAGTACACCGGGACAGGTGTGGTACGAGCAGTACTTC. Translating it yields CSASTPGQVWYEQYF.

This chain uses TRBV4-1 with TRBJ1-1, with no clear D. Germline V gene lookup returns CDR1 MGHRA and CDR2 YSYEKL. The V gene lost 0 bases and the J gene lost 4 bases, with 12 bases spanning the gap. The CDR3 has 15 residues. For the CDR3, the DNA is TGCGCCAGCAGCCAAGATGGAGCTAGGAGCACTGAAGCTTTCTTT. Protein sequence: CASSQDGARSTEAFF.

V usage is TRBV6-5 and J usage is TRBJ1-3; TRBD1 is a possible D gene (6 bases). The CDR3 has 16 amino acids. Germline values: CDR1 MNHEY, CDR2 SVGAGI. V lost 4 bases, J lost 2 bases, and 15 bases lay in between. For the CDR3, the DNA is TGTGCCAGCAGTTTGGGGGAGGGGGGGACTGGAAACACCATATATTTT. It encodes CASSLGEGGTGNTIYF.

The rearrangement links TRBV18 to TRBJ1-2; 8 nucleotides match TRBD1. Germline V lookup: CDR1 KGHSH, CDR2 LQKENI. The junction had 7 bases not matched to a gene; V was cut back by 3 bases and J by 10 bases. CDR3 length equals 13 residues. CDR3 DNA sequence: TGTGCCAGCTCACCCGACAGGGGCGTTGACTACACCTTC. The encoded protein is CASSPDRGVDYTF.

J is TRBJ1-5 and V is TRBV25-1; D possibly corresponds to TRBD1 (6 bases). This CDR3 contains 14 residues. The V gene lost 1 base and the J gene lost 7 bases, with 11 bases spanning the gap. In germline, CDR1 is MGHDK, CDR2 SYGVNS. CDR3 in amino acids: CASSESGQSQPQHF. The DNA for the CDR3 is TGTGCCAGCAGTGAATCTGGACAGAGCCAGCCCCAGCATTTT.

The rearrangement joins TRBV18 to TRBJ2-1; TRBD2 matches at 12 bases. V lost 3 bases, J lost 5 bases, and 8 bases stayed unmatched. Germline values: CDR1 KGHSH, CDR2 LQKENI. The CDR3 has 17 amino acids. In DNA form, the CDR3 reads TGTGCCAGCTCACCTCCCTTACTAGCGGGAGGACACAATGAGCAGTTCTTC. It encodes CASSPPLLAGGHNEQFF.

The V and J genes are TRBV10-3 and TRBJ1-6, with a weak D call TRBD1 (6 bases). The CDR3 contains 16 residues. Trimming took 0 bases from V and 6 from J, leaving 12 bases between them. CDR1 and CDR2 (germline): ENHRY, SYGVKD. The CDR3 DNA sequence: TGTGCCATCAGTGAGTCTCGGGGACAAATTAATTCACCCCTCCACTTT. Translation: CAISESRGQINSPLHF.

The rearrangement links TRBV6-2 or TRBV6-3 to TRBJ1-6; 8 bases match TRBD1. This CDR3 has 14 amino acids. The J segment lost 10 bases and the V segment lost 4 bases, leaving 6 bases of the junction unmatched. The germline V gene encodes CDR1 MNHEY and CDR2 SVGEGT. As DNA, the CDR3 is TGTGCCAGCAGTTGGACAGGGATCGGCTCACCCCTCCACTTT. It yields the protein CASSWTGIGSPLHF.

The V gene is TRBV6-6, the J gene TRBJ1-5, with TRBD1 identical over 7 bases. V was pared by 6 bases and J by 0 bases, with 8 bases of the junction left unmatched. The CDR3 is 16 amino acids. From germline, CDR1 is MNHNY and CDR2 SVGAGI (reference sequence). The CDR3: CASSWTGSYSNQPQHF. The CDR3 bases are TGTGCCAGCAGCTGGACAGGTTCCTATAGCAATCAGCCCCAGCATTTT.

The chain recombines TRBV14 with TRBJ1-5; 7 bases align to TRBD1. V shed 2 bases, J shed 3 bases, and the junction held 10 bases outside the gene matches. The length of the CDR3 is 17 residues. CDR1 is SGHDN, CDR2 FVKESK, per germline. DNA for the CDR3: TGTGCCAGCAGCCAAAAGACAGGGCCCTTGTCCAATCAGCCCCAGCATTTT. Protein sequence: CASSQKTGPLSNQPQHF.

This clone occurred once. The chain uses TRBV14 and TRBJ2-7; unclear D gene. V was shortened by 1 base and J by 5 bases, with 12 bases between the two germline ends. The germline CDR1 and CDR2 sequences are SGHDN and FVKESK. This CDR3 spans 14 amino acids. The CDR3 loop reads CASSQGPVLDEQYF. The CDR3, as DNA: TGTGCCAGCAGCCAAGGTCCCGTACTGGACGAGCAGTACTTC.

The chain has TRBV10-2 and TRBJ1-3, with D perhaps matching TRBD1 (5 bases). The CDR3 is 15 amino acids. Germline CDR1 and CDR2: WSHSY and SAAADI. V was cut by 0 bases and J by 1 base, with 7 bases left in between. CDR3 residues: CASSESDRSGNTIYF. DNA of the CDR3: TGCGCCAGCAGTGAGTCAGACAGATCTGGAAACACCATATATTTT.

V usage is TRBV19 and J usage is TRBJ2-3; a possible D gene is TRBD2 (6 bases). The CDR3 contains 14 residues. Trimming took off 6 bases at V and 14 bases at J, with 24 bases between the two ends. CDR1 and CDR2 from the germline V gene are LNHDA and SQIVND (reference sequence). The CDR3 nucleotides read TGTGCCAGTAGCCCGGACTACCAAACCACCATCCCGTATTTT. It yields the protein CASSPDYQTTIPYF.

The rearrangement uses TRBV7-2 and TRBJ1-3, with TRBD1 as a possible D gene (6 bases). Per the germline V gene, CDR1 is SGHTA and CDR2 is FQGNSA. Trimming took 5 bases from V and 4 from J, leaving 9 bases between them. The CDR3 totals 13 residues. The CDR3 is CASSRGQGNTIYF. In DNA, the CDR3 is TGTGCCAGCAGCCGCGGACAGGGAAACACCATATATTTT.